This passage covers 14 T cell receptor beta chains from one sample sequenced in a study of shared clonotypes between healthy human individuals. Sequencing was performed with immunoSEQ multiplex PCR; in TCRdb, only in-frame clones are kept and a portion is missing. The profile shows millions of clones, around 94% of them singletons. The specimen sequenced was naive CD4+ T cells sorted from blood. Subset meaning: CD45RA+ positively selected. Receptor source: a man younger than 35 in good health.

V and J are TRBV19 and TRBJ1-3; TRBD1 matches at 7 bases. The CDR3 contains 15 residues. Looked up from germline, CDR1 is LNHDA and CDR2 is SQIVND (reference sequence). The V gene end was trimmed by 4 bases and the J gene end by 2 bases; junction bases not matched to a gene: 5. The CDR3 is CASSTLGTAGNTIYF. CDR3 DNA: TGTGCCAGTAGTACCCTTGGGACAGCTGGAAACACCATATATTTT.

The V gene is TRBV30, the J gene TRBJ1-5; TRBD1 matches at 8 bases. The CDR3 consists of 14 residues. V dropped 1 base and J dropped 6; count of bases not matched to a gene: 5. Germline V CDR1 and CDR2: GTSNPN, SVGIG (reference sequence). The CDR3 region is CAWSAGTGSQPQHF. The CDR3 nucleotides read TGTGCCTGGAGTGCCGGGACAGGCAGTCAGCCCCAGCATTTT.

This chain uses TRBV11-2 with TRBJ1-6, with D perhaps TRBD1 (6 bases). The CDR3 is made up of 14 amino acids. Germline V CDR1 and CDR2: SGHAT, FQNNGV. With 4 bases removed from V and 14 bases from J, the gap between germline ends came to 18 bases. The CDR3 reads CASSSLDSYFTLHF. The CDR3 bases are TGTGCCAGCAGCTCCCTGGACAGCTACTTCACCCTCCACTTT.

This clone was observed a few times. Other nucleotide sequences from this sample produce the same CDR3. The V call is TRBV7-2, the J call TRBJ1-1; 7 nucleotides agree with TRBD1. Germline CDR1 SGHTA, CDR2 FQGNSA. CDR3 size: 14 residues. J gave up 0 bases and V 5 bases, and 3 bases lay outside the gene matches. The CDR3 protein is CASSLGTVNTEAFF. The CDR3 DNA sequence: TGTGCCAGCAGCCTGGGGACAGTGAACACTGAAGCTTTCTTT.

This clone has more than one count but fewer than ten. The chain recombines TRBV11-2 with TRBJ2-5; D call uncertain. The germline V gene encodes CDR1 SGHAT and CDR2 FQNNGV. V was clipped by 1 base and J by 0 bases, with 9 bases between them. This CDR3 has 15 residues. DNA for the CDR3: TGTGCCAGCAGCTTAGGTCAGCTGTACCAAGAGACCCAGTACTTC. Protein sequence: CASSLGQLYQETQYF.

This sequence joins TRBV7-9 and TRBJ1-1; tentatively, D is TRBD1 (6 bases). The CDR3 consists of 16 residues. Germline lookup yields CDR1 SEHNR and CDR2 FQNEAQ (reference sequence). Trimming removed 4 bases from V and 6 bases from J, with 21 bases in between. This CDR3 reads CASSSSPDRTPAEAFF. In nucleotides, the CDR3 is TGTGCCAGCAGCTCAAGCCCGGACAGAACCCCAGCTGAAGCTTTCTTT.

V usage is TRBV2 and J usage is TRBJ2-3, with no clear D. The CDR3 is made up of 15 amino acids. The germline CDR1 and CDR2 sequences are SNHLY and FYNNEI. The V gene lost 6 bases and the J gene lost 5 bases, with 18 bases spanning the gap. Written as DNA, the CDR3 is TGTGCCAGCAGCCCCGGAATACCCAAGGGAGATACGCAGTATTTT. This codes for CASSPGIPKGDTQYF. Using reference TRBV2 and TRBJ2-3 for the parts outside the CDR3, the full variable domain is EPEVTQTPSHQVTQMGQEVILRCVPISNHLYFYWYRQILGQKVEFLVSFYNNEISEKSEIFDDQFSVERPDGSNFTLKIRSTKLEDSAMYFCASSPGIPKGDTQYFGPGTRLTVL.

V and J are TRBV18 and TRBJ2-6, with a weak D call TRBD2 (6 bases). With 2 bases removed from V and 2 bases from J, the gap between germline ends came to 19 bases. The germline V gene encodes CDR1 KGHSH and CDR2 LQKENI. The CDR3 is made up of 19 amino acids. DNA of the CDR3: TGTGCCAGCTCACCAACCCCTTTAGCGTCGGGGGCTGGGGCCAACGTCCTGACTTTC. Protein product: CASSPTPLASGAGANVLTF.

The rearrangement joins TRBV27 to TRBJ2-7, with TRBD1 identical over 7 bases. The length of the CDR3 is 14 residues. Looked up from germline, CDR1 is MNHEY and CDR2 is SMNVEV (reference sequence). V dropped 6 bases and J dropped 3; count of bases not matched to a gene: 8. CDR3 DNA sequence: TGTGCCAGCAGCCCACAGGGGCCCTTCTACGAGCAGTACTTC. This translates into CASSPQGPFYEQYF.

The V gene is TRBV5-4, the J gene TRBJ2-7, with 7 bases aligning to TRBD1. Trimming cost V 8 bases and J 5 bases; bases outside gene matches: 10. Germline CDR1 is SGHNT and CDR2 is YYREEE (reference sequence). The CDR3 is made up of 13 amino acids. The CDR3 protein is CASRPTGSHEQYF. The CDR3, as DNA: TGTGCCAGTCGTCCGACAGGGTCCCACGAGCAGTACTTC.

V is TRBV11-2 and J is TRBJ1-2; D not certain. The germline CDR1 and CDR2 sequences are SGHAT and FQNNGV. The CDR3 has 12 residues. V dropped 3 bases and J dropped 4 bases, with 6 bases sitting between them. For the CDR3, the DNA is TGTGCCAGCAGCTTTACCAGCTATGGCTACACCTTC. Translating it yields CASSFTSYGYTF.

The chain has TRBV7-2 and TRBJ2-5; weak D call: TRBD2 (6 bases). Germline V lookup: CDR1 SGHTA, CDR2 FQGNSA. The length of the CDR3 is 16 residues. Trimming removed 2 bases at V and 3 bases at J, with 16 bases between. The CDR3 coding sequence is TGTGCCAGCAGCTTATTTGGTAGCGGAATTAAAGAGACCCAGTACTTC. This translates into CASSLFGSGIKETQYF. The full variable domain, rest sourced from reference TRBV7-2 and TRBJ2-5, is GAGVSQSPSNKVTEKGKDVELRCDPISGHTALYWYRQSLGQGLEFLIYFQGNSAPDKSGLPSDRFSAERTGGSVSTLTIQRTQQEDSAVYLCASSLFGSGIKETQYFGPGTRLLVL.

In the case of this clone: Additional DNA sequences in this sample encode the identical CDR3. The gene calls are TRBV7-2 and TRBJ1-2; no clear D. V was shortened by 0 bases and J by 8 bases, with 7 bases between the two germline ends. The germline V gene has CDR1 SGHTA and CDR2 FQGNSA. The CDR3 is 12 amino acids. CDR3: CASSLAGFGYTF. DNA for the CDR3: TGTGCCAGCAGCTTAGCAGGGTTCGGCTACACCTTC. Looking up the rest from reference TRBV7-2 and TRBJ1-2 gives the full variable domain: GAGVSQSPSNKVTEKGKDVELRCDPISGHTALYWYRQSLGQGLEFLIYFQGNSAPDKSGLPSDRFSAERTGGSVSTLTIQRTQQEDSAVYLCASSLAGFGYTFGSGTRLTVV.

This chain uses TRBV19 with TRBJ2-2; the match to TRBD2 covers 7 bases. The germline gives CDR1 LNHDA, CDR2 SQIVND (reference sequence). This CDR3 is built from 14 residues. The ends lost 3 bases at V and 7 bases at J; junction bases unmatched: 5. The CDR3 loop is CASSMPGRSGELFF. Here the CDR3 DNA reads TGTGCCAGTAGTATGCCCGGGAGGAGCGGGGAGCTGTTTTTT. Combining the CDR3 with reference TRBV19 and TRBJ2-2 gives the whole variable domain DGGITQSPKYLFRKEGQNVTLSCEQNLNHDAMYWYRQDPGQGLRLIYYSQIVNDFQKGDIAEGYSVSREKKESFPLTVTSAQKNPTAFYLCASSMPGRSGELFFGEGSRLTVL.